A single sample gave rise to the 32 T cell receptor beta chains below, sequenced in a study of post-analysis software for immune sequencing data. Unique molecular identifiers were built into the TCR beta cDNA libraries. TCRdb reprocessed the PCR reads with MiXCR, giving one entry per CDR3 protein. Among 650,000 to 900,000 distinct CDR3 sequences, approximately 44% were seen once, and the ten largest hold roughly 5%. No cognate antigen is known for these TCRs. Study findings and constraints: Patients carried roughly 5 TRBV segments more frequently than controls did, and TRBV5-6, TRBV5-1 and TRBV20-1 were among them.

The sample consisted of blood. All receptors derive from a girl aged 10 to 17 with multiple sclerosis.

CDR3 residues: CASSPGTGPTEAFF. CDR3 coding DNA: TGTGCCAGCAGCCCCGGGACAGGGCCCACTGAAGCTTTCTTT. V and J are TRBV5-4 and TRBJ1-1; 9 bases map to TRBD1. The CDR3 has 14 amino acids. Germline CDR1 and CDR2: SGHNT and YYREEE (reference sequence). Trimming removed 4 bases from V and 4 bases from J; junction bases left unmatched: 5.

The chain couples TRBV29-1 to TRBJ2-1, with 11 positions matching TRBD2. Per the germline V gene, CDR1 is SQVTM and CDR2 is ANQGSEA. The CDR3 loop spans 15 amino acids. The CDR3 DNA reads as TGCAACGTGGGACCACTAGCGGGAGCGAACAATGAGCAGTTCTTC. Translated: CNVGPLAGANNEQFF.

V and J are TRBV2 and TRBJ2-7, with D possibly TRBD1 on 6 matching bases. Germline assignment: CDR1 SNHLY and CDR2 FYNNEI. The V and J ends lost 1 base and 4 bases respectively, with 11 bases between them. The length of the CDR3 is 14 residues. The CDR3, as DNA: TGTGCCAGCAGTGAAGGAAGCAGGGGTTACGAGCAGTACTTC. Translating it yields CASSEGSRGYEQYF.

The chain links TRBV7-3 to TRBJ1-1; perhaps TRBD1 as D (5 bases). The CDR3 loop spans 14 amino acids. Germline-derived CDR1 and CDR2 are SGHTA and FQGTGA. V gave up 5 bases and J gave up 5 bases, with 15 bases separating them. This CDR3 is CASSPTGSKTEAFF. The CDR3 coding sequence is TGTGCCAGCAGCCCAACAGGTTCGAAGACTGAAGCTTTCTTT.

The chain joins TRBV20-1 to TRBJ1-4; 9 positions match TRBD1. This CDR3 contains 14 residues. Germline assignment: CDR1 DFQATT and CDR2 SNEGSKA (reference sequence). V lost 2 bases and J lost 5; bases outside the gene matches: 3. The CDR3 DNA sequence: TGCAGTGCTAGAAAGACAGGGGGAAATGAAAAACTGTTTTTT. As protein: CSARKTGGNEKLFF.

Only a few counts were recorded for this clonotype. V gene TRBV7-6 combines with J gene TRBJ1-1, with D possibly being TRBD1 (5 bases). Trimming pared 3 bases from V and 3 bases from J, leaving 8 bases between. CDR1 is SGHVS and CDR2 is FNYEAQ in the germline V gene. The CDR3 length is 13 residues. CDR3 sequence reads: CASSLGQYTEAFF. Here the CDR3 DNA reads TGTGCCAGCAGCTTGGGGCAGTACACTGAAGCTTTCTTT.

This clonotype was recorded a few times. Being one base from a much bigger clone, this may be a read error. The CDR3 nucleotides read TGTGCCAGCAGCTTTGCGGGAGGGCCCTACGAGCAGTACTTC. It specifies CASSFAGGPYEQYF. The genes are TRBV7-2 and TRBJ2-7, with TRBD2 identical over 9 bases. Trimming took 3 bases from V and 2 from J; bases not matched to a gene: 2. CDR1 and CDR2 from the germline V gene are SGHTA and FQGNSA. This CDR3 spans 14 amino acids.

The gene calls are TRBV6-5 and TRBJ2-1; 10 nucleotides align to TRBD2. The J segment lost 5 bases and the V segment lost 8 bases, leaving 9 bases of the junction unmatched. The germline CDR1 and CDR2 sequences are MNHEY and SVGAGI. The CDR3 sequence is 15 residues long. CDR3 sequence reads: CASQDGTSDNNEQFF. In nucleotides, the CDR3 is TGTGCCAGCCAGGATGGGACTAGCGACAACAATGAGCAGTTCTTC.

V gene TRBV12-3 or TRBV12-4 combines with J gene TRBJ1-1; no clear D gene. This CDR3 has 12 amino acids. With 0 bases removed from V and 8 bases from J, the gap between germline ends came to 7 bases. CDR3 protein: CASSLASGEAFF. The CDR3 bases are TGTGCCAGCAGTTTAGCGTCGGGGGAAGCTTTCTTT.

The CDR3 DNA is TGTGCCAGCAGGATAGGGGGGTCTGGCTACACCTTC. It codes for CASRIGGSGYTF. This sequence joins TRBV12-3 or TRBV12-4 and TRBJ1-2; possibly TRBD1 for D (6 bases). The CDR3 contains 12 residues. V was trimmed by 6 bases and J by 7 bases, leaving 12 bases between them.

V gene TRBV10-3 combines with J gene TRBJ2-1; 11 bases map to TRBD2. Germline values: CDR1 ENHRY, CDR2 SYGVKD. This CDR3 has 21 residues. V trimming: 4 bases; J trimming: 4 bases; junction bases outside the gene matches: 21. CDR3 bases: TGTGCCATCAGTGTCTTTACTCCCAAACTAGCGGGAGATAACCGATACAATGAGCAGTTCTTC. This translates into CAISVFTPKLAGDNRYNEQFF.

This clonotype was counted a single time. The chain uses TRBV20-1 and TRBJ1-2; TRBD1 is a possible D gene (5 bases). Germline CDR1 reads DFQATT; CDR2 reads SNEGSKA (reference sequence). V was pared by 3 bases and J by 1 base, with 21 bases between. This CDR3 is built from 17 residues. The CDR3 nucleotides read TGCAGTGCTAGCCCTACTGCCGGGACCGAGATTAACTATGGCTACACCTTC. Translating it yields CSASPTAGTEINYGYTF.

The table lists this clonotype with a few counts. The rearrangement uses TRBV4-3 and TRBJ2-7, with 7 bases that match TRBD1. Per the germline V gene, CDR1 is LGHNA and CDR2 is YSLEER. CDR3 length: 15 residues. J lost 4 bases, V lost 0 bases, and 6 bases had no gene match. Here the CDR3 DNA reads TGCGCCAGCAGCCAAGATTCAGGGGGTGGATACGAGCAGTACTTC. The encoded protein is CASSQDSGGGYEQYF.

This clonotype was found a few times. The gene calls are TRBV6-1 and TRBJ2-4, with 9 nucleotides matching TRBD1. The J call may be in error: the DNA end matches TRBJ2-5 better. This CDR3 has 15 amino acids. The germline V gene encodes CDR1 MNHNS and CDR2 SASEGT. The CDR3 is CASSEDRGLGETQYF. In DNA form, the CDR3 reads TGTGCCAGCAGTGAAGACAGGGGGCTAGGAGAGACCCAGTACTTC.

V usage is TRBV7-3 and J usage is TRBJ2-3; 8 bases are a match to TRBD1. From germline, CDR1 is SGHTA and CDR2 FQGTGA. The CDR3 consists of 15 residues. The V and J ends lost 4 bases and 1 base, in that order; junction bases with no gene match: 4. The CDR3 DNA follows: TGTGCCAGCAGCTCTACGACAGGGGGCACAGATACGCAGTATTTT. Its protein is CASSSTTGGTDTQYF.

This clonotype showed up just a few times. The genes are TRBV6-5 and TRBJ2-7; 8 positions agree with TRBD1. V lost 2 bases, J lost 0 bases, and 6 bases stayed unmatched. The CDR3 is 16 amino acids. Germline CDR1 reads MNHEY; CDR2 reads SVGAGI. The CDR3 DNA follows: TGTGCCAGCAGTTACCTCGGACAGGGCCTCTCCTACGAGCAGTACTTC. Translating it yields CASSYLGQGLSYEQYF.

The gene calls are TRBV3-1 and TRBJ1-2, with TRBD1 matching over 10 bases. CDR1 LGHDT and CDR2 YNNKEL come from the germline V gene (reference sequence). The V segment lost 1 base and the J segment 6 bases; nucleotides outside the gene matches: 2. CDR3 size: 14 residues. Here the CDR3 DNA reads TGTGCCAGCAGCCAAGGGGACAGGGGAAATGGCTACACCTTC. It translates to CASSQGDRGNGYTF.

The chain uses TRBV3-1 and TRBJ2-5, with unresolved D. The CDR3 loop spans 11 amino acids. Germline-derived CDR1 and CDR2 are LGHDT and YNNKEL (reference sequence). V was shortened by 2 bases and J by 7 bases, with 5 bases between the two germline ends. The DNA of the CDR3 is TGTGCCAGCAGCCAAATGGGGACCCAGTACTTC. It specifies CASSQMGTQYF.

This chain joins TRBV29-1 and TRBJ1-2; D is unresolved. The germline V gene encodes CDR1 SQVTM and CDR2 ANQGSEA. The CDR3 is made up of 14 amino acids. Trimming took off 0 bases at V and 1 base at J, with 9 bases between the two ends. The CDR3 DNA reads as TGCAGCGTTGAAGATAGAGGCGGTAACTATGGCTACACCTTC. This gives the protein CSVEDRGGNYGYTF.

The chain has TRBV10-3 and TRBJ1-6, with 9 bases that match TRBD1. This CDR3 region has 15 residues. Germline V CDR1 and CDR2: ENHRY, SYGVKD. V was pared by 3 bases and J by 9 bases, with 6 bases of the junction left unmatched. The CDR3 region is CAISEAGTGFSPLHF. The DNA for the CDR3 is TGTGCCATCAGTGAAGCCGGGACAGGGTTTTCACCCCTCCACTTT.

This clonotype was counted a few times. V is TRBV20-1 and J is TRBJ1-1; D remains ambiguous. The V and J ends lost 3 bases and 6 bases respectively, with 17 bases between them. The V gene's germline CDR1 is DFQATT and CDR2 SNEGSKA (reference sequence). This CDR3 has 14 amino acids. DNA for the CDR3: TGCAGTGCTAGTAAAGTGGGTGAAATTCCTGAAGCTTTCTTT. It specifies CSASKVGEIPEAFF.

J is TRBJ2-7 and V is TRBV29-1; a weak D match, TRBD2 (6 bases). CDR1 SQVTM and CDR2 ANQGSEA come from the germline V gene. The CDR3 has 14 residues. Trimming took 5 bases from V and 5 from J, leaving 19 bases between them. This chain's CDR3 is CSVRRGAWGNEQYF. The CDR3 DNA follows: TGCAGCGTTAGGAGGGGCGCCTGGGGAAACGAGCAGTACTTC.

The J gene is TRBJ2-4, the V gene TRBV6-1, with D perhaps given as TRBD1 or TRBD2 (5 bases each). The CDR3 totals 18 residues. The germline V gene encodes CDR1 MNHNS and CDR2 SASEGT. Trimming cost V 0 bases and J 0 bases, with 15 bases left between them. The CDR3 region has the DNA TGTGCCAGCAGTGAAGCGCCAGGGAGCGCCGTAGCCAAAAACATTCAGTACTTC. Its translation is CASSEAPGSAVAKNIQYF.

The genes are TRBV10-3 and TRBJ2-1, with 10 nucleotides matching TRBD2. This CDR3 is 15 amino acids long. Germline values: CDR1 ENHRY, CDR2 SYGVKD. The ends lost 2 bases at V and 8 bases at J; junction bases unmatched: 6. The CDR3 nucleotides are TGTGCCATCAGTGAGACTAGCGGGGTCGAGCATGAGCAGTTCTTC. Its translation is CAISETSGVEHEQFF.

The chain carries TRBV28 and TRBJ2-3; D not certain. Trimming removed 8 bases from V and 0 bases from J, with 12 bases in between. The CDR3 is 14 amino acids. CDR1 is MDHEN and CDR2 is SYDVKM in the germline V gene. CDR3 in DNA: TGTGCCAGCTCAGGCTACACTAGCACAGATACGCAGTATTTT. Translating gives CASSGYTSTDTQYF.

This clonotype was seen a few times. The V and J genes are TRBV6-6 and TRBJ2-7, with a weak D call TRBD1 (6 bases). Trimming shortened V by 2 bases and J by 6 bases, and 11 bases separated the two germline ends. The CDR3 is 13 residues long. In germline, CDR1 is MNHNY, CDR2 SVGAGI (reference sequence). The CDR3: CASSYHTGIEQYF. DNA of the CDR3: TGTGCCAGCAGTTACCATACAGGGATCGAGCAGTACTTC.

The chain combines TRBV20-1 with TRBJ2-5; 9 bases fit TRBD2. This CDR3 comprises 17 residues. CDR1 and CDR2 from the germline V gene are DFQATT and SNEGSKA (reference sequence). The trim removed 6 bases at V and 5 bases at J, leaving 19 bases unmatched. In DNA form, the CDR3 reads TGCAGTGCCACCTCCGGCCTAGCGGGATATGAGTGGGAGACCCAGTACTTC. It is translated as CSATSGLAGYEWETQYF.

As for this clonotype: The junction departs from germline at one end; a sequencing error may be responsible. The V gene is TRBV15, the J gene TRBJ2-7; D is possibly TRBD1 (6 bases). Germline loops: CDR1 LNHNV, CDR2 YYDKDF (reference sequence). The CDR3 covers 16 residues. Here the CDR3 reads CATSESSPDRHYVQYF. The CDR3 DNA is TGTGCCACCAGCGAAAGTTCGCCGGACAGACACTACGTGCAGTACTTC.

The chain combines TRBV15 with TRBJ2-3; 9 bases are a match to TRBD1. Germline lookup yields CDR1 LNHNV and CDR2 YYDKDF (reference sequence). V was pared by 4 bases and J by 4 bases, with 9 bases of the junction left unmatched. This CDR3 has 16 residues. The CDR3 nucleotides read TGTGCCACCAGCATCGAGGGACAGGGAATCCCAGATACGCAGTATTTT. Protein product: CATSIEGQGIPDTQYF.

This rearrangement joins TRBV29-1 to TRBJ2-7; the D gene is possibly TRBD1 (5 bases). Trimming pared 7 bases from V and 2 bases from J, leaving 12 bases between. CDR3 length: 12 residues. The germline V gene has CDR1 SQVTM and CDR2 ANQGSEA. The CDR3, as DNA: TGCAGCGCCGTTAAGGGGACCTACGAGCAGTACTTC. Protein product: CSAVKGTYEQYF.

For the CDR3, the DNA is TGTGCCAGCAGCCCTAGCGGGAAGTCTGGGAATGAGCAGTTCTTC. It is translated as CASSPSGKSGNEQFF. This sequence joins TRBV3-1 and TRBJ2-1; the match to TRBD2 covers 9 bases. This CDR3 comprises 15 residues. V lost 4 bases and J lost 7; bases outside the gene matches: 8. Germline CDR1 is LGHDT and CDR2 is YNNKEL (reference sequence).

In this sample, this clonotype turned up a few times. The chain couples TRBV7-2 to TRBJ2-7, with 10 bases matching TRBD1. The CDR3 length is 15 residues. Germline lookup yields CDR1 SGHTA and CDR2 FQGNSA. The junction had 7 bases not matched to a gene; V was cut back by 1 base and J by 7 bases. This CDR3 is CASSLGGQGSGEQYF. The CDR3 bases are TGTGCCAGCAGCTTAGGGGGACAGGGGTCAGGAGAGCAGTACTTC.